This entry features one T cell receptor beta chain sequence. These data come from a study of T cells in Graves' hyperthyroidism and ophthalmopathy. The CDR3 is made up of 15 amino acids. The germline V gene has CDR1 MNHNS and CDR2 SASEGT. V lost 6 bases and J 1 base, leaving 15 bases between the germline ends. The source material, RNA transcripts, was used to amplify TCR beta CDR3 regions. The study used the HTBI primer set for a first-round RT-PCR of the TCR CDR3. MiXCR, applied by TCRdb to the multiplex PCR reads, yields one record per CDR3 protein. Of roughly 710,000 distinct CDR3 sequences listed, roughly 32% are singletons.

The sample was blood. The J gene is TRBJ1-1, the V gene TRBV6-1; D not certain. This clonotype originated in a woman between 35 and 50 years old with Graves' hyperthyroidism. The CDR3 is CASRPFAGENTEAFF. In DNA, the CDR3 is TGTGCCAGCAGACCATTTGCAGGAGAGAACACTGAAGCTTTCTTT.